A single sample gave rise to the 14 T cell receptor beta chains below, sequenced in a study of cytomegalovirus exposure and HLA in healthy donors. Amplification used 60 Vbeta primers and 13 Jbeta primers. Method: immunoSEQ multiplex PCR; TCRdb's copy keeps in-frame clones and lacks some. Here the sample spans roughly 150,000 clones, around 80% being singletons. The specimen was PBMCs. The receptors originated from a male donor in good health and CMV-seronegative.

DNA for the CDR3: TGTGCCAGCAGCCCCCCGGGGAGCCTTAACTCACCCCTCCACTTT. Amino acid sequence: CASSPPGSLNSPLHF. The chain has TRBV9 and TRBJ1-6; D uncertain. From germline, CDR1 is SGDLS and CDR2 YYNGEE. V lost 4 bases, J lost 10 bases, and 18 bases lay in between. The CDR3 length is 15 residues.

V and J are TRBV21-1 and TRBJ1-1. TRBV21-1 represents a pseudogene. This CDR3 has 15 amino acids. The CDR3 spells CASSTTARRPTEAFF. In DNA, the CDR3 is TGTGCCAGCAGCACGACGGCTAGGAGGCCCACTGAAGCTTTCTTT.

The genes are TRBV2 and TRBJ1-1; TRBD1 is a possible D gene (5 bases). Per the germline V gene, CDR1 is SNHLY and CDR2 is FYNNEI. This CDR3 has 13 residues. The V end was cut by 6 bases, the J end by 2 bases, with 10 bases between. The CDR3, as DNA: TGTGCCAGCAGGAAGGGGCGAAACACTGAAGCTTTCTTT. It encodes CASRKGRNTEAFF.

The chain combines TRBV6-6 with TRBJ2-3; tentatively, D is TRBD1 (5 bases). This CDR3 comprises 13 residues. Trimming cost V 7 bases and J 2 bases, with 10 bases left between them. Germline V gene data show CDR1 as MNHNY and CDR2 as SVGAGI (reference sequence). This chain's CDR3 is CASMGHYTDTQYF. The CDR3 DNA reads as TGTGCCAGCATGGGGCACTACACAGATACGCAGTATTTT.

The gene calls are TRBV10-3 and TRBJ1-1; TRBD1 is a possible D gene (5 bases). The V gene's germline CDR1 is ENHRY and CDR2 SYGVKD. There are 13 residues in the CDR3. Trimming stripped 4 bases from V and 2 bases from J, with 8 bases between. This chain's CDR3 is CAISGGGNTEAFF. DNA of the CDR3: TGTGCCATCAGTGGGGGGGGAAACACTGAAGCTTTCTTT.

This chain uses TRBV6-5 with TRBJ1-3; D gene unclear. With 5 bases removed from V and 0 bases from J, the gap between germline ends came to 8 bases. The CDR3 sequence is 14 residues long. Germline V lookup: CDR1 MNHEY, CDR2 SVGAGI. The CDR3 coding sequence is TGTGCCAGCAGTATAAGCTACTCTGGAAACACCATATATTTT. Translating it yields CASSISYSGNTIYF.

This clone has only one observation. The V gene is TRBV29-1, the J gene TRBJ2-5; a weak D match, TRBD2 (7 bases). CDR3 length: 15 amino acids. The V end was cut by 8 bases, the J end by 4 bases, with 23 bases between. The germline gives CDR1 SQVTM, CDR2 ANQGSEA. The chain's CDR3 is CSILSIGGGGETQYF. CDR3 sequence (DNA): TGCAGCATACTATCGATCGGGGGAGGGGGAGAGACCCAGTACTTC.

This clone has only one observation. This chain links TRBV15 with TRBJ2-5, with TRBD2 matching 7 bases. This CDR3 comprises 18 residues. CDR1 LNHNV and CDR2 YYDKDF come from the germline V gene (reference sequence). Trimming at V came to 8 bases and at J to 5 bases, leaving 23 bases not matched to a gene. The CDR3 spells CATAGTGADGRERETQYF. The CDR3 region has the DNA TGTGCCACCGCCGGGACCGGAGCAGATGGGAGGGAGAGGGAGACCCAGTACTTC.

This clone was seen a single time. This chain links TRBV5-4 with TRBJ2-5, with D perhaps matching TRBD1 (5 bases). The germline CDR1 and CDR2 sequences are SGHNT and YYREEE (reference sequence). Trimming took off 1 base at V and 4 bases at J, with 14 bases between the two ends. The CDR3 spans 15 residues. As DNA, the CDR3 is TGTGCCAGCAGCTTGAACCAGGGCAAACGAGAGACCCAGTACTTC. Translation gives CASSLNQGKRETQYF.

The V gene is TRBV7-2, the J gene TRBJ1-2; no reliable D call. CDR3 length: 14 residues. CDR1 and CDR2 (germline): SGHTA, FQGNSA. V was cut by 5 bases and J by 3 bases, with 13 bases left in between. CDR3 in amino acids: CASSPRSADYGYTF. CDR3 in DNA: TGTGCCAGCAGCCCTCGTTCGGCGGACTATGGCTACACCTTC.

CDR3 protein: CASSLQGSGEKLFF. The CDR3 region has the DNA TGTGCCAGCAGCCTACAGGGTTCGGGTGAAAAACTGTTTTTT. The chain has TRBV7-9 and TRBJ1-4; possible D gene TRBD1, 6 bases. Germline V gene sequence: CDR1 SEHNR, CDR2 FQNEAQ (reference sequence). This CDR3 contains 14 residues. Trimming stripped 5 bases from V and 7 bases from J, with 14 bases between.

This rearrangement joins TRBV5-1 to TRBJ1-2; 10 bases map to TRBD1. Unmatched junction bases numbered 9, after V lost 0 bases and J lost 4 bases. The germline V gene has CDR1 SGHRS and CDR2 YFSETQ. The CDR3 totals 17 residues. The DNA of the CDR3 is TGCGCCAGCAGCTTGGCGGTGGGGACAGGGGAAGTCTATGGCTACACCTTC. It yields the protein CASSLAVGTGEVYGYTF. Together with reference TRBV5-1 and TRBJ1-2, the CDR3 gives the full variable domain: KAGVTQTPRYLIKTRGQQVTLSCSPISGHRSVSWYQQTPGQGLQFLFEYFSETQRNKGNFPGRFSGRQFSNSRSEMNVSTLELGDSALYLCASSLAVGTGEVYGYTFGSGTRLTVV.

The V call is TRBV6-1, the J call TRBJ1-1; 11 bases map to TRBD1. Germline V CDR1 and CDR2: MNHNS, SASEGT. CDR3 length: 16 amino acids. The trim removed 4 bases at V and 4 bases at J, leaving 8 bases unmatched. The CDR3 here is CASSAWTGGVGTEAFF. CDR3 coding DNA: TGTGCCAGCAGTGCCTGGACAGGGGGCGTGGGCACTGAAGCTTTCTTT.

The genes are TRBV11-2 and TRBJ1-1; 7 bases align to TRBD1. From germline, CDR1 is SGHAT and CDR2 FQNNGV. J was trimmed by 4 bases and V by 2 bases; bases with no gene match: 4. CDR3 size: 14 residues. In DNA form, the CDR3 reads TGTGCCAGCAGCTTAAGCAGGGGGGTCACTGAAGCTTTCTTT. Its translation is CASSLSRGVTEAFF.